This is a list of T cell receptor beta chains from one sample in a study of ipilimumab plus nivolumab after autologous stem cell transplantation. The data were produced by immunoSEQ multiplex PCR, yet TCRdb's version contains in-frame clones alone and is incomplete. The sample has 22,000 or so clones, under 75% seen once. The sequencing used PBMCs, collected in a trial of ipilimumab plus nivolumab as post-transplant consolidation. These receptors originate from a male donor with diffuse large B-cell lymphoma. Each CDR3 is given with its conserved first and last residue. The D gene is left open where the match is weak. A clone size is listed for some rows: how often the clone was seen (once, few, many), or a class if it is expanded.

>-|TRBV29-1|TRBJ2-5|-
CSVSGPQETQYF
TGCAGCGTTTCAGGACCTCAAGAGACCCAGTACTTC
>-|TRBV6-1|TRBJ2-7|-
CASSGPGRPLATSYEQYF
TGTGCCAGCAGTGGACCGGGCAGGCCCCTCGCTACTTCCTACGAGCAGTACTTC
>TRBD1|TRBV5-4|TRBJ1-1|-
CASSPDRGLNTEAFF
TGTGCCAGCAGCCCGGACAGGGGGCTGAACACTGAAGCTTTCTTT
>TRBD1|TRBV5-4|TRBJ1-2|-
CASSLRQGDYGYTF
TGTGCCAGCAGCTTGAGACAGGGGGACTATGGCTACACCTTC
>TRBD2|TRBV14|TRBJ2-1|-
CASSPTSGRSYNEQFF
TGTGCCAGCAGCCCCACTAGCGGCCGCTCCTACAATGAGCAGTTCTTC
>TRBD1|TRBV19|TRBJ2-5|-
CASRSGTGDWETQYF
TGTGCCAGTAGATCCGGGACAGGGGATTGGGAGACCCAGTACTTC
>-|TRBV6-5|TRBJ2-7|-
CASSETGLSYEQYF
TGTGCCAGCAGTGAAACCGGGTTATCCTACGAGCAGTACTTC
>TRBD2|TRBV19|TRBJ2-1|-
CASSRTSGSEGEQFF
TGTGCCAGTAGTAGGACTAGCGGGAGCGAGGGTGAGCAGTTCTTC
>TRBD2|TRBV7-3|TRBJ2-5|-
CASSWSSLAGGPQETQYF
TGTGCCAGCAGCTGGTCGAGTCTAGCGGGGGGACCCCAAGAGACCCAGTACTTC
>-|TRBV27|TRBJ1-5|-
CASSRRDSNQPQHF
TGTGCCAGCTCCCGCCGGGACAGCAATCAGCCCCAGCATTTT
>-|TRBV29-1|TRBJ2-3|-
CSVLEGNTDTQYF
TGCAGCGTTCTTGAGGGTAATACAGATACGCAGTATTTT
>-|TRBV7-6|TRBJ1-2|-
CASSSSGNYGYTF
TGTGCCAGCAGCTCGTCAGGAAACTATGGCTACACCTTC
>-|TRBV30|TRBJ2-3|-
CAWTRGRGTDTQYF
TGTGCCTGGACCAGAGGGAGAGGCACAGATACGCAGTATTTT
>TRBD1|TRBV5-1|TRBJ1-3|-
CASSLGGTGLSGNTIYF
TGCGCCAGCAGCTTGGGGGGGACAGGTCTCTCTGGAAACACCATATATTTT
>-|TRBV29-1|TRBJ2-5|-
CSVEKGGETQYF
TGCAGCGTTGAAAAGGGGGGAGAGACCCAGTACTTC
>-|TRBV18|TRBJ1-1|-
CASSPPMGTEAFF
TGTGCCAGCTCACCACCAATGGGCACTGAAGCTTTCTTT
>-|TRBV15|TRBJ2-7|-
CATSRSSSYEQYF
TGTGCCACCAGCAGGTCGAGCTCCTACGAGCAGTACTTC
>-|TRBV9|TRBJ2-2|-
CASSVDLSGELFF
TGTGCCAGCAGCGTAGATCTTAGCGGGGAGCTGTTTTTT
>TRBD1|TRBV18|TRBJ2-7|-
CASSPNRGPREDEQYF
TGTGCCAGCTCACCTAACAGGGGGCCTCGTGAGGACGAGCAGTACTTC
>-|TRBV28|TRBJ2-1|-
CASSLSYEQFF
TGTGCCAGCAGTTTGTCTTATGAGCAGTTCTTC
>-|TRBV5-5|TRBJ2-7|-
CASSRVVGGVYEQYF
TGTGCCAGCAGCCGTGTTGTCGGTGGAGTCTACGAGCAGTACTTC
>-|TRBV9|TRBJ1-1|-
CASSVDGNTEAFF
TGTGCCAGCAGCGTCGACGGGAACACTGAAGCTTTCTTT
>TRBD2|TRBV7-9|TRBJ2-3|-
CASSRISGGGTDTQYF
TGTGCCAGCAGCCGCATCAGCGGGGGGGGCACAGATACGCAGTATTTT
>-|TRBV13|TRBJ2-3|-
CASSLQGTDTQYF
TGTGCCAGCAGCTTACAGGGGACAGATACGCAGTATTTT
>TRBD1|TRBV4-1|TRBJ2-2|-
CASSPLRTGRSGELFF
TGCGCCAGCAGCCCTTTAAGGACAGGGCGGTCCGGGGAGCTGTTTTTT
>TRBD1|TRBV30|TRBJ1-6|-
CAWTITGARSPLHF
TGTGCCTGGACAATCACAGGGGCGAGGTCACCCCTCCACTTT
>-|TRBV5-1|TRBJ2-3|-
CASSLAVGAVGNTDTQYF
TGCGCCAGCAGCTTGGCCGTCGGTGCGGTCGGAAACACAGATACGCAGTATTTT
>-|TRBV11-3|TRBJ2-5|-
CASSTNRETIETQYF
TGTGCCAGCAGCACCAACAGGGAGACGATAGAGACCCAGTACTTC
>-|TRBV28|TRBJ1-3|-
CASSPGGLGPGNTIYF
TGTGCCAGCAGTCCCGGGGGGCTGGGACCTGGAAACACCATATATTTT
>TRBD2|TRBV6-1|TRBJ2-3|-
CASNPGGQDTQYF
TGTGCCAGCAACCCGGGGGGGCAAGATACGCAGTATTTT
>-|TRBV6-1|TRBJ2-7|few
CASSARRQFHEQYF
TGTGCCAGCAGTGCGAGACGACAATTCCACGAGCAGTACTTC
>TRBD2|TRBV19|TRBJ2-1|few
CASSPLAGAYNEQFF
TGTGCCAGTAGTCCTTTAGCGGGGGCATACAATGAGCAGTTCTTC
>-|TRBV6-5|TRBJ2-7|-
CASSFDRAQYEQYF
TGTGCCAGCAGTTTCGACCGGGCCCAATACGAGCAGTACTTC
>-|TRBV5-6|TRBJ1-2|-
CASSPAGAGGYTF
TGTGCCAGCAGCCCGGCGGGGGCTGGGGGCTACACCTTC
>-|TRBV15|TRBJ2-4|-
CATRPDTENIQYF
TGTGCCACCAGGCCAGATACCGAAAACATTCAGTACTTC
>TRBD1|TRBV18|TRBJ2-5|-
CASSPSRGPGVETQYF
TGTGCCAGCTCACCCTCCAGGGGGCCTGGTGTGGAGACCCAGTACTTC
>TRBD1|TRBV5-1|TRBJ2-3|-
CASSLLGQGPDTQYF
TGCGCCAGCAGCTTGTTGGGACAGGGGCCAGATACGCAGTATTTT
>-|TRBV5-1|TRBJ1-2|-
CASSPPGVYGYTF
TGCGCCAGCAGCCCCCCCGGCGTATATGGCTACACCTTC
>-|TRBV7-8|TRBJ1-5|-
CASSFHEVQPQHF
TGTGCCAGCAGCTTCCATGAGGTTCAGCCCCAGCATTTT
>-|TRBV10-3|TRBJ1-1|-
CAIGLAGDTNTEAFF
TGTGCCATCGGACTCGCGGGGGATACGAACACTGAAGCTTTCTTT
>TRBD2|TRBV7-2|TRBJ2-3|-
CASSRAGAHGTDTQYF
TGTGCCAGCAGCCGAGCGGGGGCCCATGGCACAGATACGCAGTATTTT
>-|TRBV10-3|TRBJ1-1|few
CAISDSGLRTEAFF
TGTGCCATCAGTGATTCTGGATTGAGAACTGAAGCTTTCTTT
>-|TRBV10-3|TRBJ2-6|-
CAISELMGGGASTGANVLTF
TGTGCCATCAGTGAGCTGATGGGGGGGGGCGCCTCGACCGGGGCCAACGTCCTGACTTTC
>TRBD2|TRBV9|TRBJ2-3|-
CASSVGTSAYTDTQYF
TGTGCCAGCAGCGTCGGGACTAGTGCATACACAGATACGCAGTATTTT
>-|TRBV30|TRBJ2-5|-
CAWSVIGRGQETQYF
TGTGCCTGGAGTGTCATTGGCAGGGGCCAAGAGACCCAGTACTTC
>-|TRBV5-5|TRBJ1-4|-
CASSLGLNEKLFF
TGTGCCAGCAGTCTCGGTTTAAATGAAAAACTGTTTTTT
>-|TRBV30|TRBJ1-1|medium-sized
CAWSVWGTGTRNTEAFF
TGTGCCTGGAGTGTTTGGGGGACGGGTACTCGGAACACTGAAGCTTTCTTT
>-|TRBV4-1|TRBJ2-7|-
CASSRVGGGRDYEQYF
TGCGCCAGCAGCCGCGTCGGGGGAGGCAGGGACTACGAGCAGTACTTC
>-|TRBV6-5|TRBJ1-1|few
CASSLGPQSDRAFF
TGTGCCAGCAGTCTCGGACCGCAGAGCGATCGGGCTTTCTTT
>-|TRBV29-1|TRBJ2-7|-
CSVGTDAYEQYF
TGCAGCGTTGGGACGGACGCCTACGAGCAGTACTTC
>-|TRBV4-2|TRBJ2-2|-
CASSQESTAMIPGELFF
TGTGCCAGCAGCCAAGAATCTACAGCTATGATCCCCGGGGAGCTGTTTTTT
>TRBD1|TRBV27|TRBJ2-5|-
CASSFGQGYAQYF
TGTGCCAGCAGTTTCGGACAGGGATATGCCCAGTACTTC
>-|TRBV5-6|TRBJ1-3|-
CASSLESSGNTIYF
TGTGCCAGCAGCCTCGAGAGCTCTGGAAACACCATATATTTT
>-|TRBV19|TRBJ1-4|-
CASGPTEKLFF
TGTGCCAGCGGCCCTACTGAAAAACTGTTTTTT
>-|TRBV2|TRBJ2-7|few
CASRQFPYEQYF
TGTGCCAGCAGACAGTTCCCCTACGAGCAGTACTTC
>-|TRBV5-4|TRBJ2-1|-
CASSLAGTGAYNEQFF
TGTGCCAGCAGCCTCGCCGGGACTGGAGCCTACAATGAGCAGTTCTTC
>TRBD2|TRBV2|TRBJ2-2|-
CASSELAGAVNTGELFF
TGTGCCAGCAGTGAACTAGCGGGGGCCGTGAACACCGGGGAGCTGTTTTTT